Following are 8 T cell receptor beta chains from one sample sequenced in a study of blood T cells in healthy people across ages. Primed by a sample-barcoded 5' primer and a J-beta primer mix, a second PCR proceeded for 7 to 11 cycles. Via MiXCR, TCRdb re-called the 5' RACE reads, giving one row per CDR3 protein. The sample includes 1,500,000 or so distinct CDR3 sequences, approximately 42% of them seen just once. The sequenced material came from blood. These receptors all come from a woman between 18 and 29 years old in good health.

The CDR3 DNA reads as TGCGCCAGCAGCCAAGGTAGCGCGAACTATGAGCAGTTCTTC. Its protein product is CASSQGSANYEQFF. The V and J genes are TRBV4-3 and TRBJ2-1, with D maybe TRBD2 (5 bases). With 1 base removed from V and 8 bases from J, the gap between germline ends came to 12 bases. The CDR3 totals 14 residues. Germline V gives CDR1 LGHNA, CDR2 YSLEER.

The chain carries TRBV3-1 and TRBJ2-1; D not certain. CDR3 length equals 16 residues. The V gene lost 1 base and the J gene lost 6 bases, with 16 bases spanning the gap. Germline assignment: CDR1 LGHDT and CDR2 YNNKEL (reference sequence). In DNA form, the CDR3 reads TGTGCCAGCAGCCAAGCGACTGCCTTCGGATCCAATGAGCAGTTCTTC. Protein: CASSQATAFGSNEQFF.

This clonotype was found many times. This sequence joins TRBV5-1 and TRBJ1-4, with 8 bases that match TRBD1. Per the germline V gene, CDR1 is SGHRS and CDR2 is YFSETQ. CDR3 size: 15 residues. Germline trimming cut 4 bases from V and 8 bases from J; bases unmatched to any gene: 10. The CDR3 DNA sequence: TGCGCCAGCAGCCCAGGGACAGGAGGCCGCGAAAAACTGTTTTTT. It specifies CASSPGTGGREKLFF.

The J gene is TRBJ2-3, the V gene TRBV15, with TRBD2 matching 7 bases. CDR1 is LNHNV, CDR2 YYDKDF, per germline (reference sequence). The CDR3 covers 16 residues. V lost 1 base and J lost 1; bases outside the gene matches: 5. The CDR3 loop is CATSRAGGLGTDTQYF. DNA for the CDR3: TGTGCCACCAGCAGAGCGGGGGGTTTAGGCACAGATACGCAGTATTTT.

The chain links TRBV4-3 to TRBJ2-1, with D possibly TRBD1 on 5 matching bases. Trimming left V 1 base short and J 9 bases short, with 16 bases between. Looked up from germline, CDR1 is LGHNA and CDR2 is YSLEER. This CDR3 contains 15 residues. The CDR3 DNA reads as TGCGCCAGCAGCCAAGGTTCCGTTGGGGCCCGTGAGCAGTTCTTC. Translating it yields CASSQGSVGAREQFF.

The chain is built from TRBV7-9 and TRBJ1-1; D uncertain. Germline V gene data show CDR1 as SEHNR and CDR2 as FQNEAQ (reference sequence). V was trimmed by 4 bases and J by 11 bases, leaving 14 bases between them. This CDR3 has 12 residues. The CDR3 is CASSSQQLSAFF. The CDR3 coding sequence is TGTGCCAGCAGCTCTCAACAGCTGAGCGCTTTCTTT.

To note about this clonotype: An end of the junction differs from the germline gene, which may be a read error. This rearrangement joins TRBV12-3 or TRBV12-4 to TRBJ2-3; 7 bases map to TRBD2. The CDR3 has 14 residues. The CDR3 DNA sequence: TGTGCCAGCAGGTTGGGGGGGAGAGCAGATACGGAGTATTTT. Translation gives CASRLGGRADTEYF.

This clonotype was detected only a few times. The chain joins TRBV24-1 to TRBJ2-1; no clear D gene. The V gene lost 4 bases and the J gene lost 3 bases, with 3 bases spanning the gap. This CDR3 has 12 amino acids. The V gene's germline CDR1 is KGHDR and CDR2 SFDVKD. The DNA for the CDR3 is TGTGCCACCAGTGAGAACTACAATGAGCAGTTCTTC. Translated: CATSENYNEQFF.